The TCR beta chain described here comes from a study of spatial heterogeneity in lung cancer. Study summary: The count of detected beta-chain sequences consistently exceeded that of alpha-chain sequences. Each distinct TCR and UMI combination averaged more than ten appearances in raw reads. Study-level points and caveats: Ubiquitous expanded tumor TCRs were seen in blood more at resection than at follow-up.

This clonotype ranks as medium-sized. No antigen is known for it. Time point given: sample taken at primary tumor resection. Sequencing was performed on whole RNA extracted from tumor and nontumor lung tissue, or from frozen PBMC, and the material was left unsorted. Germline V gene data show CDR1 as MNHNY and CDR2 as SVGAGI (reference sequence). The CDR3 extends over 18 amino acids. Trimming cost V 6 bases and J 5 bases; bases outside gene matches: 14. Every molecule of TCR cDNA had its own unique molecular identifier. MiXCR, applied by TCRdb to the 5' RACE reads, yields one record per CDR3 protein. The sample has approximately 1,700 distinct CDR3 sequences, roughly a sixth seen once.

The input for sequencing was PBMCs, taken at surgery. This TCR came from a male donor with early-stage non-small cell lung cancer. The V and J genes are TRBV6-6 and TRBJ2-1, with 12 nucleotides matching TRBD2. The CDR3 DNA sequence: TGTGCCAGCAGGTTTCCGGGACTAGCGGGTGGGGGGGACAATGAGCAGTTCTTC. Its protein product is CASRFPGLAGGGDNEQFF.